The 2 T cell receptor beta chains presented below share a single source sample, sequenced in a study of cytomegalovirus exposure and HLA in healthy donors. Clones were read by immunoSEQ multiplex PCR, and TCRdb kept only the in-frame ones, dropping some. The sample includes about 140,000 clones, approximately 90% of them seen just once. Material: PBMCs. These receptors originate from a man aged 18 to 30 in good health and CMV-seropositive.

The gene calls are TRBV30 and TRBJ1-2; 10 bases map to TRBD1. CDR3 size: 15 residues. Looked up from germline, CDR1 is GTSNPN and CDR2 is SVGIG (reference sequence). With V trimmed by 0 bases and J by 7 bases, 8 bases remained unmatched. CDR3 loop: CAWSVQTGGISGYTF. The CDR3, as DNA: TGTGCCTGGAGTGTACAGACAGGGGGCATCAGTGGCTACACCTTC.

V gene TRBV5-1 combines with J gene TRBJ2-5; 8 bases are a match to TRBD2. CDR1 and CDR2 from the germline V gene are SGHRS and YFSETQ. The CDR3 consists of 14 residues. Unmatched junction bases numbered 8, after V lost 5 bases and J lost 5 bases. The CDR3, as DNA: TGCGCCAGCAGTATCCTAGCGGGCACCGAGACCCAGTACTTC. It yields the protein CASSILAGTETQYF. Full variable domain (missing parts from reference TRBV5-1 and TRBJ2-5): KAGVTQTPRYLIKTRGQQVTLSCSPISGHRSVSWYQQTPGQGLQFLFEYFSETQRNKGNFPGRFSGRQFSNSRSEMNVSTLELGDSALYLCASSILAGTETQYFGPGTRLLVL.